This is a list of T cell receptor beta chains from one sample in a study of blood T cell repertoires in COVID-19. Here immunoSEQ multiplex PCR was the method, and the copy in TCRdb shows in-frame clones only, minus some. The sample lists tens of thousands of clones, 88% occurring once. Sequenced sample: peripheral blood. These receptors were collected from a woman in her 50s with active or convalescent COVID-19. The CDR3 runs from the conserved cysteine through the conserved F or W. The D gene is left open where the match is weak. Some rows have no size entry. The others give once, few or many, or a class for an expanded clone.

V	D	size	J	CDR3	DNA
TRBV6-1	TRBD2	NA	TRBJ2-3	CASSEREGTQYF	TGTGCCAGCAGTGAGCGGGAGGGCACGCAGTATTTT
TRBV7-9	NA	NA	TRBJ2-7	CASSLGDLNNYEQYF	TGTGCCAGCAGCTTAGGGGACTTAAACAATTACGAGCAGTACTTC
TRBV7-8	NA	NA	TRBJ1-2	CASSLMGTSGGYTF	TGTGCCAGCAGCTTAATGGGGACATCAGGCGGCTACACCTTC
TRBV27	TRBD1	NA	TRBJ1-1	CASSLQTGIPGEAFF	TGTGCCAGCAGTTTGCAGACAGGGATCCCAGGCGAAGCTTTCTTT
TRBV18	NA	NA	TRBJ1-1	CASSLQQGFNFEAFF	TGTGCCAGCTCACTACAACAGGGTTTCAACTTTGAAGCTTTCTTT
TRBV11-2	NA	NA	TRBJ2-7	CASSERGGSGEQYF	TGTGCCAGCAGCGAGAGGGGGGGGAGTGGCGAGCAGTACTTC
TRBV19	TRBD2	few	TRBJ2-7	CASSGTSGVYEQYF	TGTGCCAGTAGTGGGACTAGCGGTGTCTACGAGCAGTACTTC
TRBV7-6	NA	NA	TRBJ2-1	CASRAGTTGGDYNEQFF	TGTGCCAGCAGGGCCGGGACCACCGGAGGGGACTACAATGAGCAGTTCTTC
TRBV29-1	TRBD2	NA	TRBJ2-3	CSVPWFGRGISTDTQYF	TGCAGCGTGCCGTGGTTCGGGAGGGGTATTAGCACAGATACGCAGTATTTT
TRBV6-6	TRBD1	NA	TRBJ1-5	CASRPGTGSSNQPQHF	TGTGCCAGCAGACCCGGGACAGGGTCTAGCAATCAGCCCCAGCATTTT
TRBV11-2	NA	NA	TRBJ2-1	CASSFVSGTGGSYNEQFF	TGTGCCAGCAGCTTTGTGTCCGGGACTGGGGGCTCCTACAATGAGCAGTTCTTC
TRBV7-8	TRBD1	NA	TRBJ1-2	CASRTGEGYGYTF	TGTGCCAGCAGGACAGGGGAGGGCTATGGCTACACCTTC
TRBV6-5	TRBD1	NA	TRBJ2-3	CASSYPGQGGTDTQYF	TGTGCCAGCAGTTACCCGGGACAGGGTGGCACAGATACGCAGTATTTT
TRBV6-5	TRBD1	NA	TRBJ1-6	CASSRDRNNSPLHF	TGTGCCAGCAGTCGGGACAGGAATAATTCACCCCTCCACTTT
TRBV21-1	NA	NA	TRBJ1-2	CASSKILGRHYGYTF	TGTGCCAGCAGCAAAATTCTGGGCAGACACTATGGCTACACCTTC
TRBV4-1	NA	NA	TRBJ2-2	CASISVNTGELFF	TGCGCCAGCATTTCAGTAAACACCGGGGAGCTGTTTTTT
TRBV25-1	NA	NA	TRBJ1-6	CASSELGNSPLHF	TGTGCCAGCAGTGAATTGGGCAATTCACCCCTCCACTTT
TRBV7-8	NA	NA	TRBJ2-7	CASSLEGGPYEQYF	TGTGCCAGCAGCTTAGAAGGAGGGCCCTACGAGCAGTACTTC
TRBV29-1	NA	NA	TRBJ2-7	CSVATGHYEQYF	TGCAGCGTTGCAACTGGACACTACGAGCAGTACTTC
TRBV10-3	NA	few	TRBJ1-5	CAISVRQGDQPQHF	TGTGCCATCAGTGTACGGCAGGGCGATCAGCCCCAGCATTTT
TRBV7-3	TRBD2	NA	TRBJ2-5	CASSLTSGRLETQYF	TGTGCCAGCAGCTTAACGAGCGGGAGGTTGGAGACCCAGTACTTC
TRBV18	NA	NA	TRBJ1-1	CASSPQYQGNTEAFF	TGTGCCAGCTCACCACAGTATCAGGGGAACACTGAAGCTTTCTTT
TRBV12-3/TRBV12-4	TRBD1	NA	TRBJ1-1	CASGQGMNTEAFF	TGTGCCAGCGGACAGGGGATGAACACTGAAGCTTTCTTT
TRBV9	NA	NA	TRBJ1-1	CASSPNTAEVEAFF	TGTGCCAGCAGCCCAAACACAGCAGAAGTTGAAGCTTTCTTT
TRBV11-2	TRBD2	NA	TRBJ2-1	CASSLGGRVGNEQFF	TGTGCCAGCAGCTTAGGCGGGAGGGTGGGCAATGAGCAGTTCTTC
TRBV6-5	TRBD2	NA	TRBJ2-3	CASSYGTSVTDTQYF	TGTGCCAGCAGTTACGGGACTAGCGTTACAGATACGCAGTATTTT
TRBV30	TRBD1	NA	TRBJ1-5	CAWTDRGDQPQHF	TGTGCCTGGACCGACAGGGGCGATCAGCCCCAGCATTTT
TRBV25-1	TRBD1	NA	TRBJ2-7	CASSESHGTEQYF	TGTGCCAGCAGTGAATCGCACGGGACAGAACAGTACTTC
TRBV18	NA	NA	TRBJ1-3	CASSPNTGNSGNTIYF	TGTGCCAGCTCACCAAATACAGGGAACTCTGGAAACACCATATATTTT
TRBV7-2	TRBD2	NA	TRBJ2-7	CASSLMASGSKQYF	TGTGCCAGCAGCTTAATGGCTAGCGGGAGTAAGCAGTACTTC
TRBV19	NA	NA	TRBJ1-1	CASRKRTEGTEAFF	TGTGCCAGTAGGAAAAGGACGGAGGGTACTGAAGCTTTCTTT
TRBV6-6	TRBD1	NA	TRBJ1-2	CASSYGDSFKTF	TGTGCCAGCAGTTACGGGGACAGTTTCAAAACCTTC
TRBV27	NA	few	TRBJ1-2	CASSFEGQGYGYTF	TGTGCCAGCAGTTTTGAAGGTCAGGGGTATGGCTACACCTTC
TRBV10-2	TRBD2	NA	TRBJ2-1	CASGTGTSSYNEQFF	TGCGCCAGCGGAACCGGGACTAGCAGCTACAATGAGCAGTTCTTC
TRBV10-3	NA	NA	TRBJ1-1	CAISEGQLNTEAFF	TGTGCCATCAGTGAGGGACAGTTGAACACTGAAGCTTTCTTT
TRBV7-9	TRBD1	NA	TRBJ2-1	CASSSDRGFTNEQFF	TGTGCCAGCAGCTCCGACAGGGGTTTTACTAATGAGCAGTTCTTC
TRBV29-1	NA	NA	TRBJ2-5	CSVIQRSVETQYF	TGCAGCGTTATTCAACGGTCCGTAGAGACCCAGTACTTC
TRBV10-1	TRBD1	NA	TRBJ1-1	CASSELRTGVEAFF	TGCGCCAGCAGTGAGCTACGGACAGGGGTTGAAGCTTTCTTT
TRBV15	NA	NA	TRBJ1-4	CATSWGSHPTNEKLFF	TGTGCCACCAGCTGGGGCAGTCACCCAACTAATGAAAAACTGTTTTTT
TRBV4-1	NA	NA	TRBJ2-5	CASSQGGQGQETQYF	TGCGCCAGCAGCCAAGGAGGGCAGGGGCAAGAGACCCAGTACTTC
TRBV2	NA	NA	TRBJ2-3	CASSDNAGFTDTQYF	TGTGCCAGCAGTGATAATGCGGGGTTCACAGATACGCAGTATTTT
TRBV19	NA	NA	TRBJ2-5	CASSGGDQETQYF	TGTGCCAGTAGTGGTGGAGACCAAGAGACCCAGTACTTC
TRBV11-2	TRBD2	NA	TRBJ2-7	CASSLVLSLAGRAQEQYF	TGTGCCAGCAGCTTAGTTTTGAGTCTAGCGGGAAGGGCTCAAGAGCAGTACTTC
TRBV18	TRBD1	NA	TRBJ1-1	CASSHKSGQGWSEAFF	TGTGCCAGCTCACACAAGTCAGGACAGGGATGGTCTGAAGCTTTCTTT
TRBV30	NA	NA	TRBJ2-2	CAWKLGRTGELFF	TGTGCCTGGAAACTGGGGAGAACCGGGGAGCTGTTTTTT
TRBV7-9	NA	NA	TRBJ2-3	CASSLGGHRTQPTDTQYF	TGTGCCAGCAGCTTGGGGGGTCATCGGACCCAACCCACAGATACGCAGTATTTT
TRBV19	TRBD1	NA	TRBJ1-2	CASSMQGEYGYTF	TGTGCCAGTAGTATGCAGGGGGAATATGGCTACACCTTC
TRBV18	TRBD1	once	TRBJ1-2	CASSPQVRTGGANYGYTF	TGTGCCAGCTCACCTCAAGTCAGGACAGGGGGAGCGAACTATGGCTACACCTTC
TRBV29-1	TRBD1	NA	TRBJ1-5	CSVQGAGQPQHF	TGCAGCGTCCAGGGGGCCGGTCAGCCCCAGCATTTT